These T cell receptor beta chains were read from a single sample in a study of blood T cells in healthy people across ages. TCRdb analysed the 5' RACE reads with MiXCR anew, one entry per CDR3 protein. The sample has about 1.4 million distinct CDR3 sequences; around 59% are singletons. The sample comprised blood. These receptors were obtained from a young man in good health. Both conserved end residues are part of each CDR3. D genes are given only for firm matches. Rows give clone size only sometimes, using once, few, many, or a class for an expanded clone.

J gene | V gene | clone size | D gene | CDR3 DNA | CDR3 protein
TRBJ2-6 | TRBV13 | few | . | TGTGCCAGCAGCCCACTGTCGCTCTCTGGGGCCAACGTCCTGACTTTC | CASSPLSLSGANVLTF
TRBJ1-6 | TRBV20-1 | . | . | TGCAGTGTTAGGAGCTCCTATAATTCACCCCTCCACTTT | CSVRSSYNSPLHF
TRBJ1-6 | TRBV6-5 | once | TRBD1 | TGTGCCAGTGGGGGACAGCCTAATTCACCCCTCCAATTT | CASGGQPNSPLQF
TRBJ2-7 | TRBV6-2/TRBV6-3 | . | . | TGTGCCAGCAGTTACTCGAATTATGGTGGGGGGGCTTCTATCTACGAGCAGTACTTC | CASSYSNYGGGASIYEQYF
TRBJ2-2 | TRBV9 | . | . | TGTGCCAGCAGCGTATTAGCCGGTCCGAACACCGGGGAGCTGTTTTTT | CASSVLAGPNTGELFF
TRBJ2-1 | TRBV6-1 | . | TRBD2 | TGTGCCAGCAGTTCTCTAACTAGCGGGGGGGAGTTCTTC | CASSSLTSGGEFF
TRBJ1-1 | TRBV10-3 | . | . | TGTGCCATCAGTGAAGTCCCCACTGAGGCTTTCTTT | CAISEVPTEAFF
TRBJ1-1 | TRBV27 | . | TRBD1 | TGTGCCAGCAGGGGGGGACAGGGCCCTGAAGCTTTCTTT | CASRGGQGPEAFF
TRBJ1-2 | TRBV5-1 | . | TRBD1 | TGCGCCAGCAGCTTTGGGTCGACAGGGGTTTATGGCTACACCTTC | CASSFGSTGVYGYTF
TRBJ2-3 | TRBV6-1 | . | . | TGTGCCAGCAAGGAACTCCTCTTCGATTCAGATACGCAGTATTTT | CASKELLFDSDTQYF
TRBJ2-5 | TRBV25-1 | . | . | TGTGCCGGCAGTGAATGGGGTACCGGGGAGACCCAGTACTTC | CAGSEWGTGETQYF
TRBJ2-3 | TRBV6-2/TRBV6-3 | . | . | TGTGCCAGCAGTTACTCTTCAGTCCTTGGGGTCACAGATACGCAGTATTTT | CASSYSSVLGVTDTQYF
TRBJ2-7 | TRBV4-1 | few | . | TGCGCCAGCAGCTACCGGGACACTACAACCGAGCAGTACTTC | CASSYRDTTTEQYF
TRBJ1-4 | TRBV29-1 | few | . | TGCAGCGCAGAGGGGGTACCTAATGAAAAACTGTTTTTT | CSAEGVPNEKLFF
TRBJ2-2 | TRBV4-1 | few | TRBD2 | TGCGCCAGCAGCCAAGGGACTAGCGGGAGTGGGGAGCTGTTTTTT | CASSQGTSGSGELFF
TRBJ1-2 | TRBV6-1 | few | . | TGTGCCAGCAGGGGAAGTACCGGGACAACCTATGGCTACACCTTC | CASRGSTGTTYGYTF
TRBJ2-1 | TRBV6-5 | . | TRBD1 | TGTGCCAGCAGTTACCTCGCGGGACAGGGGGCGGATGAGCAGTTCTTC | CASSYLAGQGADEQFF
TRBJ1-5 | TRBV6-1 | once | TRBD1 | TGTGCCAGCAGTTTTCTGAGGGGGCGTCAGCCCCAGCATTTT | CASSFLRGRQPQHF
TRBJ2-4 | TRBV20-1 | . | TRBD1 | TGCAGTGCTAGCCTCACAGCCGGGACAGGGGAGAACATTCAGTACTTC | CSASLTAGTGENIQYF
TRBJ1-1 | TRBV7-2 | . | . | TGTGCCAGCAGCTTAGAGGTCAGACGTGTGAACACTGAAGCTTTCTTT | CASSLEVRRVNTEAFF
TRBJ2-7 | TRBV20-1 | few | . | TGCAGTGCTAGGGCCAGAGAGACCTACGAGCAGTACTTC | CSARARETYEQYF
TRBJ2-1 | TRBV6-2/TRBV6-3 | . | TRBD1 | TGTGCCAGCAGTTACAGAAGGACAGGGGGCTCCTACAATGAGCAGTTCTTC | CASSYRRTGGSYNEQFF